This T cell receptor beta chain was captured in a study of T cell responses to AZD1222 COVID-19 vaccine. Study-level information: Combined were second doses at about 4 or about 12 weeks.

Clones were read by immunoSEQ multiplex PCR, and TCRdb kept only the in-frame ones, dropping some. The data hold 90,000 to 150,000 clones, with roughly nine tenths observed a single time. Germline assignment: CDR1 LNHDA and CDR2 SQIVND (reference sequence). The ends lost 5 bases at V and 1 base at J; junction bases unmatched: 7. This CDR3 contains 17 residues. General study points: Increases in Spike-specific TCR breadth and depth were seen after two AZD1222 doses. Unmutated variant regions reportedly attract nearly half of all spike-specific TCRs. None of the repertoires were sampled until the peak T cell response had passed.

With regard to this clone: Antigen: not known.

V usage is TRBV19 and J usage is TRBJ2-6; TRBD1 matches at 8 bases. This receptor was taken from an adult in good health. Sequenced material: peripheral blood, taken on day 0 of AZD1222 vaccination. As DNA, the CDR3 is TGTGCCAGTAGTGGGGGACAGGCCTTATCTGGGGCCAACGTCCTGACTTTC. This codes for CASSGGQALSGANVLTF. Filled out from reference TRBV19 and TRBJ2-6, the complete variable domain reads DGGITQSPKYLFRKEGQNVTLSCEQNLNHDAMYWYRQDPGQGLRLIYYSQIVNDFQKGDIAEGYSVSREKKESFPLTVTSAQKNPTAFYLCASSGGQALSGANVLTFGAGSRLTVL.